The entry that follows covers one T cell receptor (beta chain) sequence. Its antigen is unidentified. Profiling relied on immunoSEQ multiplex PCR, and the TCRdb table lists in-frame clones only, not all of them. Of 150,000 to 200,000 clones detected, about three quarters appear once; the ten largest clones hold over 0.95%. The data originate from a study of cytomegalovirus exposure and HLA in healthy donors. Study-level findings and limits: Rarity held for most TCR sequences, but there were some public TCRs that occurred in many donors. Cytomegalovirus status, reportedly, was diagnosed with high specificity and sensitivity by the classifier.

The germline CDR1 and CDR2 sequences are GTSNPN and SVGIG (reference sequence). The V end was cut by 0 bases, the J end by 0 bases, with 8 bases between. This CDR3 has 14 residues. This chain connects TRBV30 to TRBJ1-1; D ambiguous. Sequencing input: PBMCs. This TCR was recovered from a woman aged 25 to 39 in good health and CMV-seronegative. CDR3 amino acids: CAWSVPAVNTEAFF. Here the CDR3 DNA reads TGTGCCTGGAGTGTACCTGCAGTGAACACTGAAGCTTTCTTT.